The 8 T cell receptor beta chains presented below share a single source sample, sequenced in a study of radiotherapy plus CTLA-4 blockade in lung cancer. Generated by immunoSEQ multiplex PCR, the TCRdb table keeps only in-frame clones and is missing some. The sample lists just over 60,000 clones, 60% to 85% seen once, with approximately 4.4% in the top ten. This specimen was peripheral blood, taken from a patient treated with radiotherapy plus ipilimumab. These receptors came from a human donor with non-small cell lung cancer who had a complete response to radiotherapy plus ipilimumab.

This clone was observed a handful of times. The rearrangement uses TRBV19 and TRBJ1-2; no reliable D call. In germline, CDR1 is LNHDA, CDR2 SQIVND (reference sequence). Trimming removed 6 bases from V and 4 bases from J, with 15 bases in between. This CDR3 has 14 amino acids. CDR3 nucleotides: TGTGCCAGTAGCCTCCGTTCTCAGATCTATGGCTACACCTTC. As protein: CASSLRSQIYGYTF.

V and J are TRBV7-2 and TRBJ2-7; the D is unclear. V was cut by 2 bases and J by 0 bases, with 8 bases left in between. Per germline, CDR1 SGHTA and CDR2 FQGNSA. This CDR3 is built from 14 residues. In DNA, the CDR3 is TGTGCCAGCAGCTTAACACGGAGCTCCTACGAGCAGTACGTC. Its translation is CASSLTRSSYEQYV.

V and J are TRBV5-1 and TRBJ1-4; TRBD1 might be the D (5 bases). Between the trimmed V and J ends, which lost 3 bases and 5 bases, there was a span of 11 bases. Looked up from germline, CDR1 is SGHRS and CDR2 is YFSETQ. CDR3 length: 14 amino acids. CDR3 coding DNA: TGCGCCAGCAGCTCCGGGACTTCCAATGAAAAACTGTTTTTT. Protein sequence: CASSSGTSNEKLFF.

This clone has more than one count but fewer than ten. The gene calls are TRBV7-9 and TRBJ2-3; D assignment may be TRBD1 or TRBD2 (5 bases each). V gave up 1 base and J gave up 4 bases, with 9 bases separating them. Germline V lookup: CDR1 SEHNR, CDR2 FQNEAQ (reference sequence). The CDR3 covers 14 residues. The CDR3 reads CASSLVLGADTQYF. The CDR3 DNA reads TGTGCCAGCAGCTTAGTTTTGGGGGCAGATACGCAGTATTTT.

This chain links TRBV5-4 with TRBJ1-1; TRBD1 aligns across 8 bases. The CDR3 totals 16 residues. Germline V lookup: CDR1 SGHNT, CDR2 YYREEE (reference sequence). With V trimmed by 2 bases and J by 0 bases, 6 bases remained unmatched. The CDR3 bases are TGTGCCAGCAGCTTTGGACAGGGCGCTTTGAACACTGAAGCTTTCTTT. Amino acids: CASSFGQGALNTEAFF.

CDR3 nucleotides: TGTGCCAGCAGGCCGACAAGGCTTACTCCCGGCGGCTACACCTTC. It specifies CASRPTRLTPGGYTF. The chain couples TRBV13 to TRBJ1-2; no firm D call. Germline-derived CDR1 and CDR2 are PRHDT and FYEKMQ (reference sequence). The V and J ends lost 6 bases and 8 bases respectively, with 22 bases between them. CDR3 size: 15 residues.

The chain uses TRBV29-1 and TRBJ2-1; 9 positions agree with TRBD1. The CDR3 sequence is 15 residues long. The germline V gene has CDR1 SQVTM and CDR2 ANQGSEA. With V trimmed by 2 bases and J by 4 bases, 6 bases remained unmatched. The CDR3 DNA reads TGCAGCGTTGAAACAATGGGACAGGGTTACAATGAGCAGTTCTTC. Residues: CSVETMGQGYNEQFF.

The chain links TRBV6-1 to TRBJ1-5; D uncertain. Germline V gene data show CDR1 as MNHNS and CDR2 as SASEGT. Trimming took 7 bases from V and 0 from J, leaving 7 bases between them. CDR3 length: 13 residues. CDR3 residues: CASIGNSNQPQHF. CDR3 DNA sequence: TGTGCCAGCATCGGAAATAGCAATCAGCCCCAGCATTTT.